The 30 T cell receptor beta chains below all came from one sample that was sequenced in a study of spatial heterogeneity in lung cancer. TCRdb independently ran MiXCR on the 5' RACE reads; one entry per CDR3 protein. The sample holds about 28,000 distinct CDR3 sequences, 7.1% seen once. Time point: sample taken at primary tumor resection. General observations from the study: In tumors, expanded intratumoral alpha and beta TCR counts tracked mutation counts.

Which antigens these TCRs recognize remains unknown. The source was lung tumor tissue, collected at surgery. The receptors were sampled from a male donor with early-stage non-small cell lung cancer.

In this sample, this clonotype turned up many times. The chain recombines TRBV6-6 with TRBJ1-1, with D perhaps matching TRBD1 (6 bases). Germline values: CDR1 MNHNY, CDR2 SVGAGI (reference sequence). This CDR3 region has 14 residues. Trimming left V 5 bases short and J 3 bases short, with 13 bases between. The DNA for the CDR3 is TGTGCCAGCAGTACCCAGGGGTCGGACACTGAAGCTTTCTTT. Translating it yields CASSTQGSDTEAFF.

This clonotype was seen repeatedly, ten times or more. The chain joins TRBV4-2 to TRBJ1-1, with D possibly being TRBD1 (6 bases). V shed 1 base and J shed 1 base, with 13 bases lying between them. The CDR3 runs to 16 residues. Germline assignment: CDR1 LGHNA and CDR2 YNFKEQ. The CDR3 is CASSQGTGFSNTEAFF. The CDR3 nucleotides are TGTGCCAGCAGCCAAGGAACAGGGTTCTCGAACACTGAAGCTTTCTTT.

There are many counts of this clonotype. The chain links TRBV5-1 to TRBJ1-1; 9 nucleotides line up with TRBD1. Looked up from germline, CDR1 is SGHRS and CDR2 is YFSETQ. The CDR3 spans 14 residues. The V gene end was trimmed by 4 bases and the J gene end by 4 bases; junction bases not matched to a gene: 5. The CDR3 loop reads CASSVTTGGTEAFF. The DNA for the CDR3 is TGCGCCAGCAGCGTCACGACAGGGGGCACTGAAGCTTTCTTT. The full variable domain, in which reference TRBV5-1 and TRBJ1-1 provide the parts outside the CDR3, is KAGVTQTPRYLIKTRGQQVTLSCSPISGHRSVSWYQQTPGQGLQFLFEYFSETQRNKGNFPGRFSGRQFSNSRSEMNVSTLELGDSALYLCASSVTTGGTEAFFGQGTRLTVV.

This clonotype was counted a few times. CDR3 nucleotides: TGCGCCAGCAGCCAGCTCGGACGGGGGGGCGGCACAGATACGCAGTATTTT. Its translation is CASSQLGRGGGTDTQYF. The chain carries TRBV4-1 and TRBJ2-3; 8 bases are a match to TRBD2. The germline gives CDR1 MGHRA, CDR2 YSYEKL. The CDR3 consists of 17 residues. J lost 1 base, V lost 3 bases, and 9 bases had no gene match.

The chain couples TRBV7-8 to TRBJ2-5; possibly TRBD2 for D (5 bases). The CDR3 runs 13 residues. V lost 5 bases to trimming and J lost 3 bases, with 10 bases between them. Germline loops: CDR1 SGHVS, CDR2 FQNEAQ. The CDR3 sequence is CASSQTREETQYF. The CDR3 region has the DNA TGTGCCAGCAGCCAAACTAGGGAAGAGACCCAGTACTTC.

Only a few counts were recorded for this clonotype. The chain is built from TRBV28 and TRBJ2-1; TRBD2 matches at 14 bases. The CDR3 has 18 residues. V shed 6 bases, J shed 2 bases, and the junction held 9 bases outside the gene matches. Germline CDR1 reads MDHEN; CDR2 reads SYDVKM. The CDR3 region has the DNA TGTGCCAGCAGACCTGGACTAGCGGGGGGACACACCTACAATGAGCAGTTCTTC. It codes for CASRPGLAGGHTYNEQFF.

This clonotype was counted ten times or more. The chain recombines TRBV4-3 with TRBJ2-1; 9 bases line up with TRBD2. V lost 4 bases to trimming and J lost 10 bases; unmatched junction nucleotides: 11. Germline V gives CDR1 LGHNA, CDR2 YSLEER. This CDR3 comprises 15 residues. CDR3 bases: TGCGCCAGCAGCCGAGCGGGGGGCCAAAGTCGGGAGCAGTTCTTC. It codes for CASSRAGGQSREQFF.

This clonotype was seen many times. This chain links TRBV5-6 with TRBJ1-6; 9 positions match TRBD1. The CDR3 length is 16 residues. Germline lookup yields CDR1 SGHDT and CDR2 YYEEEE. The J segment lost 13 bases and the V segment lost 0 bases, leaving 11 bases of the junction unmatched. Here the CDR3 reads CASSLVSGQGQSPLHF. The DNA of the CDR3 is TGTGCCAGCAGCTTGGTGTCCGGACAGGGGCAGTCGCCCCTCCACTTT. Together with reference TRBV5-6 and TRBJ1-6, the CDR3 gives the full variable domain: DAGVTQSPTHLIKTRGQQVTLRCSPKSGHDTVSWYQQALGQGPQFIFQYYEEEERQRGNFPDRFSGHQFPNYSSELNVNALLLGDSALYLCASSLVSGQGQSPLHFGNGTRLTVT.

This clonotype was counted a few times. This sequence joins TRBV28 and TRBJ2-2, with TRBD1 matching over 10 bases. The junction had 3 bases not matched to a gene; V was cut back by 6 bases and J by 5 bases. The CDR3 loop spans 14 amino acids. Germline values: CDR1 MDHEN, CDR2 SYDVKM. The DNA of the CDR3 is TGTGCCAGCAGGGGACAGGGGAGTACCGGGGAGCTGTTTTTT. It yields the protein CASRGQGSTGELFF. The full variable domain, its missing parts supplied by reference TRBV28 and TRBJ2-2, is DVKVTQSSRYLVKRTGEKVFLECVQDMDHENMFWYRQDPGLGLRLIYFSYDVKMKEKGDIPEGYSVSREKKERFSLILESASTNQTSMYLCASRGQGSTGELFFGEGSRLTVL.

This chain links TRBV7-2 with TRBJ2-1; D unclear. This CDR3 is built from 13 residues. Germline assignment: CDR1 SGHTA and CDR2 FQGNSA. The V end lost 4 bases, the J end lost 4 bases, and 8 bases lay between the germline ends. The CDR3 DNA follows: TGTGCCAGCAGCTCACAATGGTACAATGAGCAGTTCTTC. Its protein is CASSSQWYNEQFF.

This clonotype was found many times. V usage is TRBV10-3 and J usage is TRBJ2-1; TRBD1 aligns across 8 bases. CDR1 is ENHRY, CDR2 SYGVKD, per germline. The V segment lost 10 bases and the J segment 6 bases; nucleotides outside the gene matches: 8. The CDR3 is 13 residues long. The CDR3 DNA follows: TGTGCCAACAGGGGGGACCCACGCAATGAGCAGTTCTTC. This gives the protein CANRGDPRNEQFF.

The table lists this clonotype with a few counts. This rearrangement joins TRBV6-2 or TRBV6-3 to TRBJ1-1, with D possibly TRBD1 on 5 matching bases. The V gene's germline CDR1 is MNHEY and CDR2 SVGEGT. V was clipped by 5 bases and J by 3 bases, with 16 bases between them. This CDR3 spans 15 amino acids. CDR3 amino acids: CASSPRAQGDTEAFF. The CDR3 DNA follows: TGTGCCAGCAGTCCCCGTGCCCAAGGGGACACTGAAGCTTTCTTT.

This clonotype was recorded many times. The gene calls are TRBV3-1 and TRBJ2-3, with a weak D call TRBD2 (6 bases). Germline V gives CDR1 LGHDT, CDR2 YNNKEL (reference sequence). Trimming shortened V by 2 bases and J by 1 base, and 10 bases separated the two germline ends. There are 15 residues in the CDR3. The CDR3 loop is CASSQSWGGTDTQYF. CDR3 nucleotide sequence: TGTGCCAGCAGCCAAAGTTGGGGGGGCACAGATACGCAGTATTTT.

Ten or more counts support this clonotype. The CDR3 here is CASSTQGSTSEKLFF. In DNA, the CDR3 is TGTGCCAGCAGTACGCAGGGTTCGACGTCCGAAAAACTGTTTTTT. The chain couples TRBV6-5 to TRBJ1-4; tentative D call: TRBD1 (5 bases). The CDR3 has 15 amino acids. Deletions cut 5 bases from V and 8 bases from J, with 18 bases between. Germline CDR1 is MNHEY and CDR2 is SVGAGI.

This clonotype was seen ten or more times. The chain combines TRBV6-5 with TRBJ2-5, with D perhaps TRBD2 (6 bases). This CDR3 contains 15 residues. Germline lookup yields CDR1 MNHEY and CDR2 SVGAGI. V was cut by 2 bases and J by 5 bases, with 15 bases left in between. In nucleotides, the CDR3 is TGTGCCAGCAGTTACGGGGGTAGCGGTGAGGAGACCCAGTACTTC. It specifies CASSYGGSGEETQYF.

Remarks on this clonotype: A much larger clone sits a single nucleotide away, making a read error possible. CDR3 DNA sequence: TGTGCCAGCACCCTTAGGACCGCGAGCACTGAAGCTTCCTTT. It yields the protein CASTLRTASTEASF. The chain employs TRBV6-2 or TRBV6-3 and TRBJ1-1; D is ambiguous. CDR3 length: 14 residues. CDR1 and CDR2 from the germline V gene are MNHEY and SVGEGT.

The table lists this clonotype with many counts. The chain is built from TRBV7-8 and TRBJ2-2; 11 bases are a match to TRBD2. The CDR3 length is 15 residues. The ends lost 6 bases at V and 4 bases at J; junction bases unmatched: 4. CDR1 is SGHVS, CDR2 FQNEAQ, per germline. The CDR3 DNA is TGTGCCAGCAGAACCCTAGCGGGGGGCACCGGGGAGCTGTTTTTT. Translated, it gives CASRTLAGGTGELFF. The whole variable domain, filled in from reference TRBV7-8 and TRBJ2-2, reads GAGVSQSPRYKVAKRGQDVALRCDPISGHVSLFWYQQALGQGPEFLTYFQNEAQLDKSGLPSDRFFAERPEGSVSTLKIQRTQQEDSAVYLCASRTLAGGTGELFFGEGSRLTVL.

This clonotype is medium-sized (0.01 to 0.1%) by share. J is TRBJ1-1 and V is TRBV18; no clear D. The CDR3 loop spans 14 amino acids. V lost 5 bases and J 5 bases, leaving 15 bases between the germline ends. Germline V gives CDR1 KGHSH, CDR2 LQKENI. CDR3 protein: CASSTRAERTEAFF. For the CDR3, the DNA is TGTGCCAGCTCAACGAGGGCGGAGAGGACTGAAGCTTTCTTT.

Only a few counts were recorded for this clonotype. The V gene is TRBV7-9, the J gene TRBJ1-5; D is possibly TRBD1 (5 bases). CDR1 is SEHNR, CDR2 FQNEAQ, per germline (reference sequence). This CDR3 contains 14 residues. V lost 4 bases and J 3 bases, leaving 10 bases between the germline ends. The CDR3 here is CASSSSGTNQPQHF. CDR3 nucleotides: TGTGCCAGCAGCTCCTCAGGGACCAATCAGCCCCAGCATTTT.

This clonotype was picked up many times. This chain links TRBV7-9 with TRBJ2-1; a possible D gene is TRBD2 (5 bases). V was cut by 5 bases and J by 4 bases, with 15 bases left in between. Germline V lookup: CDR1 SEHNR, CDR2 FQNEAQ (reference sequence). The CDR3 length is 15 residues. CDR3 in amino acids: CASSPRRTSYNEQFF. CDR3 nucleotides: TGTGCCAGCAGCCCCAGGAGGACTTCATACAATGAGCAGTTCTTC.

The sample holds many counts of this clonotype. The chain links TRBV5-1 to TRBJ2-1; D is unresolved. V lost 4 bases to trimming and J lost 0 bases, with 11 bases between them. The CDR3 totals 15 residues. Germline CDR1 SGHRS, CDR2 YFSETQ. The chain's CDR3 is CASSTDRNSYNEQFF. CDR3 nucleotide sequence: TGCGCCAGCAGCACGGACCGCAACTCCTACAATGAGCAGTTCTTC.

This clonotype was picked up many times. This chain uses TRBV28 with TRBJ2-3; 8 nucleotides line up with TRBD2. Germline CDR1 and CDR2: MDHEN and SYDVKM. V shed 3 bases and J 0 bases; nucleotides not matched to a gene: 5. The CDR3 contains 16 residues. The DNA of the CDR3 is TGTGCCAGCAGTTTCACGGGGGGGCTTAGCACAGATACGCAGTATTTT. It is translated as CASSFTGGLSTDTQYF.

Judged by abundance, this clonotype is medium-sized. This rearrangement joins TRBV5-1 to TRBJ1-1; 9 bases fit TRBD1. The CDR3 spans 14 residues. Unmatched junction bases numbered 5, after V lost 0 bases and J lost 8 bases. Per germline, CDR1 SGHRS and CDR2 YFSETQ. The CDR3 DNA follows: TGCGCCAGCAGCTTGGCGGTGGGACAGGGAGAAGCTTTCTTT. This encodes CASSLAVGQGEAFF. Full variable domain (missing parts from reference TRBV5-1 and TRBJ1-1): KAGVTQTPRYLIKTRGQQVTLSCSPISGHRSVSWYQQTPGQGLQFLFEYFSETQRNKGNFPGRFSGRQFSNSRSEMNVSTLELGDSALYLCASSLAVGQGEAFFGQGTRLTVV.

This clonotype was recorded only once. The gene calls are TRBV5-6 and TRBJ2-2, with D perhaps matching TRBD1 or TRBD2 (5 bases each). The length of the CDR3 is 13 residues. Trimming removed 9 bases from V and 2 bases from J, with 11 bases in between. Per the germline V gene, CDR1 is SGHDT and CDR2 is YYEEEE. The CDR3 is CATQGPNTGELFF. DNA for the CDR3: TGTGCCACTCAGGGACCCAACACCGGGGAGCTGTTTTTT.

This clonotype was counted at least ten times. The V call is TRBV7-8, the J call TRBJ2-3, with TRBD2 identical over 10 bases. J lost 0 bases, V lost 3 bases, and 9 bases had no gene match. The germline V gene has CDR1 SGHVS and CDR2 FQNEAQ. This CDR3 region has 18 residues. The CDR3 DNA reads TGTGCCAGCAGCTTTCGCCTAGCGGGGGAGTACAGCACAGATACGCAGTATTTT. Translation gives CASSFRLAGEYSTDTQYF. The full variable domain, rest sourced from reference TRBV7-8 and TRBJ2-3, is GAGVSQSPRYKVAKRGQDVALRCDPISGHVSLFWYQQALGQGPEFLTYFQNEAQLDKSGLPSDRFFAERPEGSVSTLKIQRTQQEDSAVYLCASSFRLAGEYSTDTQYFGPGTRLTVL.

This clonotype was counted many times. J is TRBJ2-2 and V is TRBV6-1, with 9 positions matching TRBD1. Trimming cost V 8 bases and J 7 bases; bases outside gene matches: 8. CDR1 is MNHNS and CDR2 is SASEGT in the germline V gene. This CDR3 has 14 residues. The CDR3 bases are TGTGCCAGCGCCCGACAGGGGGAAGACGGGGAGCTGTTTTTT. This encodes CASARQGEDGELFF.

This clonotype appeared many times. The chain carries TRBV3-1 and TRBJ1-1; D is unclear. The CDR3 loop spans 13 amino acids. Deletions cut 3 bases from V and 5 bases from J, with 10 bases between. Germline V gene sequence: CDR1 LGHDT, CDR2 YNNKEL (reference sequence). This CDR3 reads CASSHLGSTEAFF. CDR3 sequence (DNA): TGTGCCAGCAGCCACCTGGGGAGTACTGAAGCTTTCTTT.

In its sample, this clonotype was seen many times. V usage is TRBV29-1 and J usage is TRBJ2-3; D tentatively reads TRBD1 or TRBD2 (5 bases each). Germline V gene sequence: CDR1 SQVTM, CDR2 ANQGSEA. V gave up 3 bases and J gave up 1 base, with 11 bases separating them. The CDR3 is 14 amino acids. The chain's CDR3 is CSVEGETGTDTQYF. The CDR3 DNA is TGCAGCGTTGAGGGGGAGACGGGCACAGATACGCAGTATTTT.

This clonotype was observed a handful of times. V and J are TRBV12-3 or TRBV12-4 and TRBJ1-1; no reliable D call. The ends were cut back, 2 bases at V and 5 bases at J, with 6 bases in the middle. The CDR3 runs to 12 residues. CDR3 nucleotide sequence: TGTGCCAGCAGTTTAATGAGGACTGAAGCTTTCTTT. Its translation: CASSLMRTEAFF.

The gene calls are TRBV7-2 and TRBJ1-1, with D tentatively TRBD1 (6 bases). Germline CDR1 SGHTA, CDR2 FQGNSA. The CDR3 totals 16 residues. V was clipped by 1 base and J by 4 bases, with 16 bases between them. Here the CDR3 DNA reads TGTGCCAGCAGCTTAGGGGCCAGGGGAGGAAGCACTGAAGCTTTCTTT. Amino acids: CASSLGARGGSTEAFF.